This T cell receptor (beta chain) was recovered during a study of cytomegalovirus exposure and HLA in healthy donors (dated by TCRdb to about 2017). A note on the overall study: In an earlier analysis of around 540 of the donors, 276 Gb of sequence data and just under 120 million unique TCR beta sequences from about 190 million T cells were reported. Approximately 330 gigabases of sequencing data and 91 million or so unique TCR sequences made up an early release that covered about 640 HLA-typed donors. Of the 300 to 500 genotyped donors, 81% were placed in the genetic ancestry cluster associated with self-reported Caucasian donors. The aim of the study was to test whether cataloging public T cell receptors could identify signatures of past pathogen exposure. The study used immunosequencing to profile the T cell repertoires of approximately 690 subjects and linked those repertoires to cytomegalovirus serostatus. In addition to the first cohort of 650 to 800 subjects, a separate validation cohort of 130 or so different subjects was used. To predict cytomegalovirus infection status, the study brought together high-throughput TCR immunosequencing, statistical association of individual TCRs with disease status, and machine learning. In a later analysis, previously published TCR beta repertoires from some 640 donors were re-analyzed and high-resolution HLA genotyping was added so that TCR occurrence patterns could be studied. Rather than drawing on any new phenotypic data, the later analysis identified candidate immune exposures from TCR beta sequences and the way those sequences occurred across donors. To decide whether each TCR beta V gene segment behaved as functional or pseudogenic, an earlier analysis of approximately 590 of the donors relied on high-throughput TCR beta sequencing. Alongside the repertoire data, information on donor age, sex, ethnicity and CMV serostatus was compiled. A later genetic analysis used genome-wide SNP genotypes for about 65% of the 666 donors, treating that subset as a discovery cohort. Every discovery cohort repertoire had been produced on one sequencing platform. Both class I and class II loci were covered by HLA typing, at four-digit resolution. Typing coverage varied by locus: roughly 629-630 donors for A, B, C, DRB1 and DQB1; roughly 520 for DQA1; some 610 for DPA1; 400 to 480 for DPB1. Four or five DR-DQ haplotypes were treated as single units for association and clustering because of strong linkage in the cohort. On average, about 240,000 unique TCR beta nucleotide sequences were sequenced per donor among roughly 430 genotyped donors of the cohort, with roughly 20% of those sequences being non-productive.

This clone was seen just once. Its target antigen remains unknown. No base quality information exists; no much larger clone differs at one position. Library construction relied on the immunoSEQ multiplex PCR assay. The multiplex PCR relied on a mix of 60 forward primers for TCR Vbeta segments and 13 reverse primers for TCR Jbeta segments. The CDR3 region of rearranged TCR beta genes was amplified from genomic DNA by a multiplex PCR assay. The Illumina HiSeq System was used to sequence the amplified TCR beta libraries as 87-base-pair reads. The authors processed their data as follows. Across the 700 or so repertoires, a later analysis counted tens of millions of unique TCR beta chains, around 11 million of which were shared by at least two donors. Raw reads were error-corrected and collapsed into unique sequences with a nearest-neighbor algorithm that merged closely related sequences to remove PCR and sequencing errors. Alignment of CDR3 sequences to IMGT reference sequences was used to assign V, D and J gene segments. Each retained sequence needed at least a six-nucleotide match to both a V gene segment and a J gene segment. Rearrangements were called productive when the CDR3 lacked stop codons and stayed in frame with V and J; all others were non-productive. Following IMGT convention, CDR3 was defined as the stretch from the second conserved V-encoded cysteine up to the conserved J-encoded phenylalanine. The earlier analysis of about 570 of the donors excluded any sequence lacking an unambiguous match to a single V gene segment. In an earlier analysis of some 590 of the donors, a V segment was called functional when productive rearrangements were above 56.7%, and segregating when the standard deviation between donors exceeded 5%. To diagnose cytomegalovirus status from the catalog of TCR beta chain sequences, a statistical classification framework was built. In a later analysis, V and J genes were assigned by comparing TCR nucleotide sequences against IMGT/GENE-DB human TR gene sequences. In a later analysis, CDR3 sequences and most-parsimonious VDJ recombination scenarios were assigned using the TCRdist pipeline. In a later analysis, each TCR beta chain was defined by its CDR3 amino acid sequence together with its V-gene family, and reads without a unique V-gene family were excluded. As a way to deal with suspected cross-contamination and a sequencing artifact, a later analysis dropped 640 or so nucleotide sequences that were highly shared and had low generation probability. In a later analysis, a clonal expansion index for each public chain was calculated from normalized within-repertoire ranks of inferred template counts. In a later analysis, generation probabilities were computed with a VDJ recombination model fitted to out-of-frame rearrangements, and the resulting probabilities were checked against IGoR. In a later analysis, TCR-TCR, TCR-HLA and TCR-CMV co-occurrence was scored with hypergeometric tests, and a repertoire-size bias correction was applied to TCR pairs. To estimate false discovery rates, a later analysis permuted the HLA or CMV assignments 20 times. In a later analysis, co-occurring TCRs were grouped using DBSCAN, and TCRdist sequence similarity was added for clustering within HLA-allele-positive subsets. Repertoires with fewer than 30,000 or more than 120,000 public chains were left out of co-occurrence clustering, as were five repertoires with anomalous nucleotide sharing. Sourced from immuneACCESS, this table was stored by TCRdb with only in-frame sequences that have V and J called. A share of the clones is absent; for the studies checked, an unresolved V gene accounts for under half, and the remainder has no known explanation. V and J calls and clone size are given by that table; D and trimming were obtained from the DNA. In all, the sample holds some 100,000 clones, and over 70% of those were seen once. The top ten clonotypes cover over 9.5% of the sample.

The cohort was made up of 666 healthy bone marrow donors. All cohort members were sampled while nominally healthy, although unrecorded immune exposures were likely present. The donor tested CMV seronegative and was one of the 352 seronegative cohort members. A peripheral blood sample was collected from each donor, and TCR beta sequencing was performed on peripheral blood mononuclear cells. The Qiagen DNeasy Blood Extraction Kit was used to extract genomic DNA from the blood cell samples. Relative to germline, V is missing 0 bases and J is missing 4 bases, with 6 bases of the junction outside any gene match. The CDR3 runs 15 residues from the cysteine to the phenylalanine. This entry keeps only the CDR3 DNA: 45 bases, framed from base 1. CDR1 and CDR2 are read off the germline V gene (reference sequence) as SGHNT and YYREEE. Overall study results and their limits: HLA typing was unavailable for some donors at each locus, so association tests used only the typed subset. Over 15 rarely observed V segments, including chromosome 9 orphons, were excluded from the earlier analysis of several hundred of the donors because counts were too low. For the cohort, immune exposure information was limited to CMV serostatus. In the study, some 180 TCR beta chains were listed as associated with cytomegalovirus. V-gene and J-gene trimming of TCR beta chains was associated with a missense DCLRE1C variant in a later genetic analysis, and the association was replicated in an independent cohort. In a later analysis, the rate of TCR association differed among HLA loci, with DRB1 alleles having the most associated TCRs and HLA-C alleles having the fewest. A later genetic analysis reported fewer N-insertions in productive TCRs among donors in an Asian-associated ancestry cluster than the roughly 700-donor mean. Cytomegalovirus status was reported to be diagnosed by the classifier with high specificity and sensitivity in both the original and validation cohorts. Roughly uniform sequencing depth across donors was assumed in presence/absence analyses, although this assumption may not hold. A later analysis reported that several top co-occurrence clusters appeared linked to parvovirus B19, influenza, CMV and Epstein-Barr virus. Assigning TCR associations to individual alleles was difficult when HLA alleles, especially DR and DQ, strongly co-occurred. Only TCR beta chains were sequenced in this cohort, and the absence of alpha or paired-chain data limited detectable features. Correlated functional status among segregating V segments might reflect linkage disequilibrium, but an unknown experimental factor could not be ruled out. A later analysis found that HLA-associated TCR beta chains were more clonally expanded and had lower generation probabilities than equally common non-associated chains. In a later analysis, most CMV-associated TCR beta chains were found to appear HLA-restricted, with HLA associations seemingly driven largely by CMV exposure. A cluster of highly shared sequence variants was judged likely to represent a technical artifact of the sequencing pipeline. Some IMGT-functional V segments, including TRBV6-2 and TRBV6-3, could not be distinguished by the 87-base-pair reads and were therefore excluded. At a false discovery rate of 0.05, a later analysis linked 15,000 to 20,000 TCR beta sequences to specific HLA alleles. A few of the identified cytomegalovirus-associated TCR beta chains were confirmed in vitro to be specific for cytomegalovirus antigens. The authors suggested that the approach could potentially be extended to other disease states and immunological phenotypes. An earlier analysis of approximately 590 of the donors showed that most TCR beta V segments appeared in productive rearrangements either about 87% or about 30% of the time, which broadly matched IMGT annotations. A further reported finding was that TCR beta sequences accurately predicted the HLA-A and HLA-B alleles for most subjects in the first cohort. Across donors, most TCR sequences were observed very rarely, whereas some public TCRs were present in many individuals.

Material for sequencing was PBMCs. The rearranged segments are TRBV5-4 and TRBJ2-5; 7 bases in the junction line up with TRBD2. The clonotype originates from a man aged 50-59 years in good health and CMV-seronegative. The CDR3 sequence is CASSLAGTGGETQYF. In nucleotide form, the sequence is TGTGCCAGCAGCTTGGCGGGGACGGGGGGAGAGACCCAGTACTTC.